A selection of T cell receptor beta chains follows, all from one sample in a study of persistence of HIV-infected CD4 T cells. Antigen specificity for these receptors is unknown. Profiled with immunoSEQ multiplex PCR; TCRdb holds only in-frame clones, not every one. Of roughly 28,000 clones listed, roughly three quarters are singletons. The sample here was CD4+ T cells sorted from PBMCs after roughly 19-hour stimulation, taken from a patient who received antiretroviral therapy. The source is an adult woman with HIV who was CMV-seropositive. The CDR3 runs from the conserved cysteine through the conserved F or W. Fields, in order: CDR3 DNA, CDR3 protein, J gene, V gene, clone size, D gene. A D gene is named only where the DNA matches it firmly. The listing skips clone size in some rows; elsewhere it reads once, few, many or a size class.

cdr3_nt: TGTGCCAGCAGCTACGGACTTAATGAAAAACTGTTTTTT; cdr3_aa: CASSYGLNEKLFF; j_call: TRBJ1-4; v_call: TRBV12-3/TRBV12-4; clone_size: .; d_call: .
cdr3_nt: TGCAGTGCTAGTCTTGGGGGGGGCGGTGACTACAATGAGCAGTTCTTC; cdr3_aa: CSASLGGGGDYNEQFF; j_call: TRBJ2-1; v_call: TRBV20-1; clone_size: few; d_call: .
cdr3_nt: TGTGCCACCAGTCGAGGGGCCTATAATTCACCCCTCCACTTT; cdr3_aa: CATSRGAYNSPLHF; j_call: TRBJ1-6; v_call: TRBV24-1; clone_size: once; d_call: .
cdr3_nt: TGTGCCAGCACTTCGAGGAGCTCCGTCTACAATGAGCAGTTCTTC; cdr3_aa: CASTSRSSVYNEQFF; j_call: TRBJ2-1; v_call: TRBV7-2; clone_size: .; d_call: .
cdr3_nt: TGTGCCAGCAGGCCACTCTTGGGACGAGGAAATTCACCCCTCCACTTT; cdr3_aa: CASRPLLGRGNSPLHF; j_call: TRBJ1-6; v_call: TRBV27; clone_size: .; d_call: .
cdr3_nt: TGCGCCAGCAGTGATCGGTTGGGGGGGGCTGCGAACACTGAAGCTTTCTTT; cdr3_aa: CASSDRLGGAANTEAFF; j_call: TRBJ1-1; v_call: TRBV10-2; clone_size: once; d_call: .
cdr3_nt: TGTGCCAGTAGTCAAATGAACACTGAAGCTTTCTTT; cdr3_aa: CASSQMNTEAFF; j_call: TRBJ1-1; v_call: TRBV19; clone_size: .; d_call: .
cdr3_nt: TGTGCCAGCAGCTTCCAGGGAGGCATCCCCTACGAGCAGTACTTC; cdr3_aa: CASSFQGGIPYEQYF; j_call: TRBJ2-7; v_call: TRBV7-2; clone_size: .; d_call: .
cdr3_nt: TGCGCCAGCAGCCAAGGAGGGACAGCCTATGGCTACACCTTC; cdr3_aa: CASSQGGTAYGYTF; j_call: TRBJ1-2; v_call: TRBV4-1; clone_size: .; d_call: TRBD1
cdr3_nt: TGTGCCAGCAGTCGGTGGGTCCGCGGGGCAGATACGCAGTATTTT; cdr3_aa: CASSRWVRGADTQYF; j_call: TRBJ2-3; v_call: TRBV6-5; clone_size: few; d_call: .